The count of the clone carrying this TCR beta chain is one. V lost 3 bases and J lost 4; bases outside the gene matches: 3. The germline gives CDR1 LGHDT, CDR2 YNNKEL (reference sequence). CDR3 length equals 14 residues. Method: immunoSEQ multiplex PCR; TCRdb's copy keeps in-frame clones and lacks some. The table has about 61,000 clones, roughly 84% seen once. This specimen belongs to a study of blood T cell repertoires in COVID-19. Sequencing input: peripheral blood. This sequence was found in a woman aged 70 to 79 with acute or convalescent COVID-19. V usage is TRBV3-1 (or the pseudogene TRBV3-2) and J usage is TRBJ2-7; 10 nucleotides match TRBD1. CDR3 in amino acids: CASSQGTGVYEQYF. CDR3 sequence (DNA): TGTGCCAGCAGCCAGGGGACAGGGGTATACGAGCAGTACTTC.